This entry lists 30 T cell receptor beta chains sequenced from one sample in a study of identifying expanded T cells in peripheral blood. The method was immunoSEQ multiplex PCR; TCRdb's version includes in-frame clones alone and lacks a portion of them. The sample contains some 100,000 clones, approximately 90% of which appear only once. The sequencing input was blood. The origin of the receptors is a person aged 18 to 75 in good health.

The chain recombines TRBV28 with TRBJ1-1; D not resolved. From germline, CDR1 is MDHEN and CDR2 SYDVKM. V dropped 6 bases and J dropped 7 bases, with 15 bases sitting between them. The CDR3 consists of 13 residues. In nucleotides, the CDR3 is TGTGCCAGCAGGCACCTCGGGGAGAATGAAGCTTTCTTT. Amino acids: CASRHLGENEAFF.

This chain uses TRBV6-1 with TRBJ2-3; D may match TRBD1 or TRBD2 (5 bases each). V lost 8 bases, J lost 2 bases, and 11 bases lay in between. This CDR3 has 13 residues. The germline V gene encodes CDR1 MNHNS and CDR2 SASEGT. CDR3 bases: TGTGCCAGCCTCCTGGGGGACACAGATACGCAGTATTTT. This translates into CASLLGDTDTQYF.

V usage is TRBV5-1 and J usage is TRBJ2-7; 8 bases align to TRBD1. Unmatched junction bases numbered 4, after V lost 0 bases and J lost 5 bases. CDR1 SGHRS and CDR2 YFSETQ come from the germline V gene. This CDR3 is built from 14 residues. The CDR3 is CASSLARTGNEQYF. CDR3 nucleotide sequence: TGCGCCAGCAGCTTGGCACGGACAGGGAACGAGCAGTACTTC.

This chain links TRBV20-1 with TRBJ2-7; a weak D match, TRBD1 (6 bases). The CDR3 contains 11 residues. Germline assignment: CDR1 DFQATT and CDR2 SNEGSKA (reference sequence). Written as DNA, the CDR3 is TGCAGCGCCGTTAGGGGGAACGAGCAGTACTTC. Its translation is CSAVRGNEQYF.

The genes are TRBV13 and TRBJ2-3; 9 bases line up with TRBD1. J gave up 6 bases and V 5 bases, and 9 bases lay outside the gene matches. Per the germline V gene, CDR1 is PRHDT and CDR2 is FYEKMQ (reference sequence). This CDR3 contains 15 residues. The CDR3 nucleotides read TGTGCCAGCAGCCAACGTGACAGGGGGGTTGATACGCAGTATTTT. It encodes CASSQRDRGVDTQYF.

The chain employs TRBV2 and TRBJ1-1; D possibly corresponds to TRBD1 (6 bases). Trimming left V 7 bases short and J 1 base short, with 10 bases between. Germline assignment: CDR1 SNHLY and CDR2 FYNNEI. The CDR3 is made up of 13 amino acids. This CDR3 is CASKGRGNTEAFF. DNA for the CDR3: TGTGCCAGCAAGGGCAGGGGGAACACTGAAGCTTTCTTT.

The CDR3 DNA sequence: TGTGCCAGCTCACCCTGGGGTGGGAACACTGAAGCTTTCTTT. As protein: CASSPWGGNTEAFF. The rearrangement uses TRBV18 and TRBJ1-1; D ambiguous. V was cut by 3 bases and J by 1 base, with 9 bases left in between. The germline CDR1 and CDR2 sequences are KGHSH and LQKENI. This CDR3 spans 14 amino acids.

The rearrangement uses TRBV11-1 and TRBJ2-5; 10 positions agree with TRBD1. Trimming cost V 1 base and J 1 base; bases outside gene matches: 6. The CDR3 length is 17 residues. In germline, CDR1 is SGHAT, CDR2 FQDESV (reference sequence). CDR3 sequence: CASSLGLGTGAQETQYF. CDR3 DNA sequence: TGTGCCAGCAGCTTAGGGCTCGGGACAGGGGCCCAAGAGACCCAGTACTTC.

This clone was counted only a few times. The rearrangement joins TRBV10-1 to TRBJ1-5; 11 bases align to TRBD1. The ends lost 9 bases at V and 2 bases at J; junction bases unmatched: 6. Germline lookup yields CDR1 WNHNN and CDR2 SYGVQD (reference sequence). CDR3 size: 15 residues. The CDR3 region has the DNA TGCGCCAGACCGGACAGGGGGCGATGCAATCAGCCCCAGCATTTT. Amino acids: CARPDRGRCNQPQHF.

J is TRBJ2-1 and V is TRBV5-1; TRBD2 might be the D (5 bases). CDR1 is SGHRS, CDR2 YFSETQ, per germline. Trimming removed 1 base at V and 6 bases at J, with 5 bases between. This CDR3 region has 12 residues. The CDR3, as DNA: TGCGCCAGCAGCTTGACTAGCAATGAGCAGTTCTTC. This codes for CASSLTSNEQFF. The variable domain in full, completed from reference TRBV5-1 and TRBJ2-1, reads KAGVTQTPRYLIKTRGQQVTLSCSPISGHRSVSWYQQTPGQGLQFLFEYFSETQRNKGNFPGRFSGRQFSNSRSEMNVSTLELGDSALYLCASSLTSNEQFFGPGTRLTVL.

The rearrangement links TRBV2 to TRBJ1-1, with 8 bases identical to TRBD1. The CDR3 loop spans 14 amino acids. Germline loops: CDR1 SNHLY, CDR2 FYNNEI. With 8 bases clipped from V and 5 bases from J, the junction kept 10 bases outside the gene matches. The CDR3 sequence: CASGLGTGGTEAFF. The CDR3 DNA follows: TGTGCCAGCGGACTCGGGACAGGTGGGACTGAAGCTTTCTTT.

The CDR3 region has the DNA TGCGCCAGCAGCTTTGAGGCCAATGAGCAGTTCTTC. This translates into CASSFEANEQFF. The chain has TRBV5-1 and TRBJ2-1; D call uncertain. V lost 2 bases, J lost 6 bases, and 6 bases lay in between. The germline V gene encodes CDR1 SGHRS and CDR2 YFSETQ. CDR3 length: 12 residues.

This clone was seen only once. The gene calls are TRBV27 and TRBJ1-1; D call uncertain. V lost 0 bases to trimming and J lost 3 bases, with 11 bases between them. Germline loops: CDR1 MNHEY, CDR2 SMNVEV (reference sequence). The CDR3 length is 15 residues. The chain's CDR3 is CASSLSRWEDTEAFF. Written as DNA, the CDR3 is TGTGCCAGCAGTTTATCCAGGTGGGAAGACACTGAAGCTTTCTTT.

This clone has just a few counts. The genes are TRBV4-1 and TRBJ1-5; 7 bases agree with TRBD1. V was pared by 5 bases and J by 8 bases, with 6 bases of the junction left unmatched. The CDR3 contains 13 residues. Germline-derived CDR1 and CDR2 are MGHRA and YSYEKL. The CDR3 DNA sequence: TGCGCCAGCAGCGCTGACAGGGATGAGCCCCAGCATTTT. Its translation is CASSADRDEPQHF.

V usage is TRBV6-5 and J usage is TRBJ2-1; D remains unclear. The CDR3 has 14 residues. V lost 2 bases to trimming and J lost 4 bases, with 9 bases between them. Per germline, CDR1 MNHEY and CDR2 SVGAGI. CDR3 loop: CASSYDFQYNEQFF. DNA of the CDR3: TGTGCCAGCAGTTACGACTTTCAGTACAATGAGCAGTTCTTC.

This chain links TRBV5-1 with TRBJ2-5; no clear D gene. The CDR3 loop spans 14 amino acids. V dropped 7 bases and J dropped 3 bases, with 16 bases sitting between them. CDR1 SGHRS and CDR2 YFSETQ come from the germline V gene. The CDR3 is CASQFWPLKETQYF. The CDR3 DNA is TGCGCCAGCCAGTTTTGGCCTCTCAAAGAGACCCAGTACTTC.

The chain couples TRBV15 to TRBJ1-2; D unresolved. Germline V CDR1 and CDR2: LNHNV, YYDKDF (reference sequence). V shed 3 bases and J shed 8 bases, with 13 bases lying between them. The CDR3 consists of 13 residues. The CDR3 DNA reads TGTGCCACCAGCAGTCGTTCAGGCGAGGGCTACACCTTC. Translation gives CATSSRSGEGYTF.

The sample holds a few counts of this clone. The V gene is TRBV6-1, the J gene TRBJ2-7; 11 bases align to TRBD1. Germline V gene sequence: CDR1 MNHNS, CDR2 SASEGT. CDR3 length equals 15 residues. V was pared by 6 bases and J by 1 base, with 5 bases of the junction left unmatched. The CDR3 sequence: CASSKGTGGSYEQYF. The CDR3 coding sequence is TGTGCCAGCAGCAAAGGGACAGGGGGGTCCTACGAGCAGTACTTC.

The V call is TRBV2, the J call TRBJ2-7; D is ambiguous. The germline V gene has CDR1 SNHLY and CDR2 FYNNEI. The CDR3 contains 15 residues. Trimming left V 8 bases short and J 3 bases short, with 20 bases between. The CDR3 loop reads CASGTTSSWLYEQYF. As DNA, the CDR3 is TGTGCCAGCGGAACGACTTCCAGCTGGCTCTACGAGCAGTACTTC. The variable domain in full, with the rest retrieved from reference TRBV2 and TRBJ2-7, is EPEVTQTPSHQVTQMGQEVILRCVPISNHLYFYWYRQILGQKVEFLVSFYNNEISEKSEIFDDQFSVERPDGSNFTLKIRSTKLEDSAMYFCASGTTSSWLYEQYFGPGTRLTVT.

The CDR3 nucleotides are TGTGCCAGCAGCTCTGATGGGGGGGACACAGATACGCAGTATTTT. Protein product: CASSSDGGDTDTQYF. The rearrangement links TRBV7-3 to TRBJ2-3; TRBD2 agrees at 7 bases. Germline loops: CDR1 SGHTA, CDR2 FQGTGA. This CDR3 contains 15 residues. After removal of 4 bases from V and 2 bases from J, the junction contained 6 bases not matched to a gene.

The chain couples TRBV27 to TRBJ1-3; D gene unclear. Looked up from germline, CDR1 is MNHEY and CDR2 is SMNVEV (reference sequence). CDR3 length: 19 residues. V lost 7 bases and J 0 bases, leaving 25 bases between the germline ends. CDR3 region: CASTLQAAETKSSGNTIYF. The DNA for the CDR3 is TGTGCCAGCACCCTGCAGGCGGCAGAGACCAAAAGCTCTGGAAACACCATATATTTT.

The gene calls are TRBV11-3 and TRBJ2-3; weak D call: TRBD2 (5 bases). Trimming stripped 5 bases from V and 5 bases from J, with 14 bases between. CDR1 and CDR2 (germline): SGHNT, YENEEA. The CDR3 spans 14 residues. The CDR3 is CASSGVSGIDTQYF. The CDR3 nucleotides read TGTGCCAGCAGCGGCGTTTCGGGGATAGATACGCAGTATTTT.

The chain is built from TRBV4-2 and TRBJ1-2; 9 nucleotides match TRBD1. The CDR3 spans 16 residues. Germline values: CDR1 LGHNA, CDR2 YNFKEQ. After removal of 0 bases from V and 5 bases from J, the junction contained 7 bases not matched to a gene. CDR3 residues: CASSQDINRGLYGYTF. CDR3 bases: TGTGCCAGCAGCCAAGATATTAACAGGGGGCTTTATGGCTACACCTTC.

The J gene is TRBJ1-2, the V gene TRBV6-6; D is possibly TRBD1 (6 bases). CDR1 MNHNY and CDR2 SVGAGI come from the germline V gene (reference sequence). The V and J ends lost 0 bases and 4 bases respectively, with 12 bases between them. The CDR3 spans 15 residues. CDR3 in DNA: TGTGCCAGCAGTTACTCGGGGGCGATATCCTATGGCTACACCTTC. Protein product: CASSYSGAISYGYTF.

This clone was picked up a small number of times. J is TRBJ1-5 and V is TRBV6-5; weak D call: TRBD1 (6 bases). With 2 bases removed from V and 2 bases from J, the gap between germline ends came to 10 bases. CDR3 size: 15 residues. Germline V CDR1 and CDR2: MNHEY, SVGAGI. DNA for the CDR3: TGTGCCAGCAGTTACACAGGGTCGGGCAATCAGCCCCAGCATTTT. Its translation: CASSYTGSGNQPQHF.

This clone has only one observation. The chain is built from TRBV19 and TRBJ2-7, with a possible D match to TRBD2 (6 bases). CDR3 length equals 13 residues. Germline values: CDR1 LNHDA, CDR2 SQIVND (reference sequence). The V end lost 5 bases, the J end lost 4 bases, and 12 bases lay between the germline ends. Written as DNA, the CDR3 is TGTGCCAGTAGTCCTATCGGGAGATACGAGCAGTACTTC. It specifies CASSPIGRYEQYF.

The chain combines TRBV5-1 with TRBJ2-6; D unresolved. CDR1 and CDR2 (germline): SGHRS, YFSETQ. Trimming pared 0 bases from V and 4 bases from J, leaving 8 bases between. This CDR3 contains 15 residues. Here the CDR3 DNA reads TGCGCCAGCAGCTTGGAAGGGTTAGGGGCCAACGTCCTGACTTTC. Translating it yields CASSLEGLGANVLTF.

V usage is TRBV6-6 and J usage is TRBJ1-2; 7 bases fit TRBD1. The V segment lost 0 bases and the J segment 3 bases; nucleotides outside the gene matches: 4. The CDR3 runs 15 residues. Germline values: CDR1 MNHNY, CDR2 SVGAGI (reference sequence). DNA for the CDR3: TGTGCCAGCAGTTACTCGACAGGGCCTCACTATGGCTACACCTTC. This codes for CASSYSTGPHYGYTF.

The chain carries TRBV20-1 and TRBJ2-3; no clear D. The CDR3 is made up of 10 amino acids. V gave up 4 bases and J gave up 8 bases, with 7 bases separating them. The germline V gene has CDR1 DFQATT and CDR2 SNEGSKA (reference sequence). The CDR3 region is CSATPGTQYF. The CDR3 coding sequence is TGCAGTGCTACCCCCGGTACGCAGTATTTT.

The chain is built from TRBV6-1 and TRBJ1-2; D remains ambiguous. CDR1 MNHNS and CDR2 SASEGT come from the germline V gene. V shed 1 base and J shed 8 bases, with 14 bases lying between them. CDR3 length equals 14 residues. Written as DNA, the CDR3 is TGTGCCAGCAGTGAAGGGCCCCAGAAGGGCGGCTACACCTTC. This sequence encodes CASSEGPQKGGYTF.